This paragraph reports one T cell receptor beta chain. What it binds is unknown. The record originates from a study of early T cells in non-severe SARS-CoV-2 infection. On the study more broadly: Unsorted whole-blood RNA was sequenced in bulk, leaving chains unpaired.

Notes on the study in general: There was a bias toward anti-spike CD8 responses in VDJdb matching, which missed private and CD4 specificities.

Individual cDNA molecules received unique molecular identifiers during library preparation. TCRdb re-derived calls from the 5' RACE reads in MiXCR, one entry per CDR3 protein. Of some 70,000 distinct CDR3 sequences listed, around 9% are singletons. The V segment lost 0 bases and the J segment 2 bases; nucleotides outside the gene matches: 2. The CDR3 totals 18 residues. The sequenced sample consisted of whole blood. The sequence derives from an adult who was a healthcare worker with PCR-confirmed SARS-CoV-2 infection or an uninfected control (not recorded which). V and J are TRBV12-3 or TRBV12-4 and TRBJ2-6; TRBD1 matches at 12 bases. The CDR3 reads CASSLAGTGGPGANVLTF. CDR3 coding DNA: TGTGCCAGCAGTTTAGCGGGGACAGGGGGCCCTGGGGCCAACGTCCTGACTTTC.